This T cell receptor beta chain was sequenced during a study of early T cells in non-severe SARS-CoV-2 infection. Across the whole study: Bulk RNA taken from unsorted whole blood was sequenced, leaving chains unpaired. Study-level findings and limits: Matching results from VDJdb favored anti-spike CD8 responses, leaving private and CD4 specificities undetected.

This clonotype appeared many times. The target antigen is unknown. Molecules of cDNA were individually given unique molecular identifiers that were attached to them. TCRdb re-analysed the 5' RACE reads in MiXCR, keeping a single row per CDR3 protein. The data show about 36,000 distinct CDR3 sequences, roughly 9.7% seen once. The TCR sequence derives from an adult who was a healthcare worker with PCR-confirmed SARS-CoV-2 infection or an uninfected control (not recorded which). The sequenced sample was whole blood.

DNA for the CDR3: TGTGCCAGCAGTGAATTTGGTTCAGCGGGGTCAGATACGCAGTATTTT. It translates to CASSEFGSAGSDTQYF. The chain employs TRBV25-1 and TRBJ2-3; 7 bases are a match to TRBD2. The CDR3 consists of 16 residues. V trimming: 1 base; J trimming: 4 bases; junction bases outside the gene matches: 8. Germline V CDR1 and CDR2: MGHDK, SYGVNS.